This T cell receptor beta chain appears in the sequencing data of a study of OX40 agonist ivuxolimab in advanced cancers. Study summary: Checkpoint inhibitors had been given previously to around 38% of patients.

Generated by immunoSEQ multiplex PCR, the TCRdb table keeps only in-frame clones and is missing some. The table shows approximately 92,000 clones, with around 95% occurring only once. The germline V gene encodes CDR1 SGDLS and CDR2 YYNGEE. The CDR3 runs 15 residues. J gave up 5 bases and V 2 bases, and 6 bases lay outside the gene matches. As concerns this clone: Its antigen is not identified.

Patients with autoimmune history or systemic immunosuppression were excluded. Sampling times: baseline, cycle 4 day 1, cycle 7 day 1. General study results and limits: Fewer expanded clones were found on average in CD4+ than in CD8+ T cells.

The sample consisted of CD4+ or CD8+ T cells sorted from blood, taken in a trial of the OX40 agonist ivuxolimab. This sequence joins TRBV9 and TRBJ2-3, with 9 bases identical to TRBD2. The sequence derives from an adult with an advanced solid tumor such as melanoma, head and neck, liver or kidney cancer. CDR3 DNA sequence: TGTGCCAGCAGCGTGGCGGGAGGGCCTAAAGATACGCAGTATTTT. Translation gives CASSVAGGPKDTQYF.